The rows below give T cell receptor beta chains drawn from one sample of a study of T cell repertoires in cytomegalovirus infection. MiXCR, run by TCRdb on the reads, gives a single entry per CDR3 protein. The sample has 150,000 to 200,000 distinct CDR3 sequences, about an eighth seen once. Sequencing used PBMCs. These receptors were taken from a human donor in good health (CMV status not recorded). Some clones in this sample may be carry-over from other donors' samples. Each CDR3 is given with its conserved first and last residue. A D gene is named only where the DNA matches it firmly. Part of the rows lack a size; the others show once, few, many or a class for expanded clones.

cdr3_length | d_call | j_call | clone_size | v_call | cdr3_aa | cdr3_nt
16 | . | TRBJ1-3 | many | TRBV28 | CASSLWTGPTGNTIYF | TGTGCCAGCAGTTTATGGACAGGTCCTACCGGAAACACCATATATTTT
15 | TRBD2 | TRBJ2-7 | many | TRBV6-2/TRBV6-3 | CASSRSAGLVYEQYF | TGTGCCAGCAGCCGTTCCGCGGGACTAGTCTACGAGCAGTACTTC
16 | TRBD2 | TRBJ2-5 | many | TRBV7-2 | CASSFSGLAGMETQYF | TGTGCCAGCAGCTTTTCCGGACTAGCGGGAATGGAGACCCAGTACTTC
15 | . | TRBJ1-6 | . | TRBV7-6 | CASSLEGKRDSPLHF | TGTGCCAGCAGCTTAGAAGGGAAGCGGGATTCACCCCTCCACTTT
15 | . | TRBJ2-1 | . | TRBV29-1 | CSVPIGGLSYNEQFF | TGCAGCGTTCCTATTGGCGGGCTTTCCTACAATGAGCAGTTCTTC
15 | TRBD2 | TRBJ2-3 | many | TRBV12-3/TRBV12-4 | CASSFTAGNTDTQYF | TGTGCCAGCAGTTTCACAGCGGGGAACACAGATACGCAGTATTTT
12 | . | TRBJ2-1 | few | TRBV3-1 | CASSGSGPEQFF | TGTGCCAGCAGCGGGAGCGGACCCGAGCAGTTCTTC
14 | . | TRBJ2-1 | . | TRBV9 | CASSGPASFNEQFF | TGTGCCAGCAGCGGCCCGGCTAGTTTTAATGAGCAGTTCTTC
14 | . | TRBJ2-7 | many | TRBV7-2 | CASSRGQPPREQYF | TGTGCCAGCAGTCGCGGACAGCCGCCCAGGGAGCAGTACTTC
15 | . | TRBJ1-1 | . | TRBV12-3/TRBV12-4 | CASRLSIPGGTEAFF | TGTGCCAGCAGACTGAGTATTCCCGGGGGCACTGAAGCTTTCTTT
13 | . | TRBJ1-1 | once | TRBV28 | CASPPAGSTEAFF | TGTGCCAGCCCCCCAGCGGGGAGTACTGAAGCTTTCTTT
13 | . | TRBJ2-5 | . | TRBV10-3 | CAISAADEETQYF | TGTGCCATCAGCGCCGCTGACGAAGAGACCCAGTACTTC
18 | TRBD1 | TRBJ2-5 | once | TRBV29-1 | CSVGTDRVGGRGQETQYF | TGCAGCGTTGGGACGGACAGGGTAGGCGGTCGGGGCCAAGAGACCCAGTACTTC
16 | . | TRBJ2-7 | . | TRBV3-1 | CASSPGSQGGNYEQYF | TGTGCCAGCAGCCCAGGATCACAGGGAGGGAACTACGAGCAGTACTTC
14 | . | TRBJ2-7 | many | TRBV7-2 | CASNQGSGSYEQYF | TGTGCCAGCAACCAAGGGTCGGGGAGCTACGAGCAGTACTTC
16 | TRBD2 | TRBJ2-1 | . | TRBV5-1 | CASSPSSGRGYNEQFF | TGCGCCAGCAGCCCGTCCAGCGGGAGAGGTTACAATGAGCAGTTCTTC
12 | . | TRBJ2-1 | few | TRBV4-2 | CASSQAWDEQFF | TGTGCCAGCAGCCAAGCGTGGGATGAGCAGTTCTTC
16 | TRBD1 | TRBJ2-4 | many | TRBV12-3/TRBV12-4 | CASSFGGQGAKNIQYF | TGTGCCAGCAGTTTCGGGGGACAGGGGGCCAAAAACATTCAGTACTTC
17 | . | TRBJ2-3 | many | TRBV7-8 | CASTLWRVLHNTDTQYF | TGTGCCAGCACCCTGTGGAGGGTCCTCCACAACACAGATACGCAGTATTTT
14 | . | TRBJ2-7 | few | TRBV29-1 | CSVATGTPTGEQYF | TGCAGCGTAGCGACCGGGACACCAACGGGGGAGCAGTACTTC
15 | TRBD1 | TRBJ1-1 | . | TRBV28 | CASTPGGTGYREAFF | TGTGCCAGCACCCCTGGGGGGACAGGTTATAGAGAAGCTTTCTTT
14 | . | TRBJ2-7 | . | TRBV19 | CASSTERARGEQYF | TGTGCCAGTAGTACCGAGCGGGCCCGAGGAGAGCAGTACTTC
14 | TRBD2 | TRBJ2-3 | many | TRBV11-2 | CASSRLAGRDTQYF | TGTGCCAGCAGCCGACTAGCGGGGCGAGATACGCAGTATTTT
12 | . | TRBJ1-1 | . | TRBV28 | CASTPGTTEAFF | TGTGCCAGCACCCCTGGGACCACTGAAGCTTTCTTT
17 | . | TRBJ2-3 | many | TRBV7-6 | CASSFGETGRGTDTQYF | TGTGCCAGCAGCTTTGGGGAGACCGGTCGTGGCACAGATACGCAGTATTTT
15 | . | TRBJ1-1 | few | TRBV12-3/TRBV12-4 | CASSPRRGLGTEAFF | TGTGCCAGCAGTCCCAGGCGGGGATTGGGGACTGAAGCTTTCTTT
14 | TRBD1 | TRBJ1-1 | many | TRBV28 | CASTNNDRGTTAFF | TGTGCCAGCACCAACAATGACAGGGGGACGACGGCTTTCTTT
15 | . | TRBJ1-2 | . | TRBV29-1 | CSVEASGAALYGYTF | TGCAGCGTTGAAGCCTCAGGGGCAGCTCTTTATGGCTACACCTTC
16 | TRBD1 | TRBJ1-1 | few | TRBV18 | CASSPPRQGKNTEAFF | TGTGCCAGCTCACCACCGAGACAGGGGAAGAACACTGAAGCTTTCTTT
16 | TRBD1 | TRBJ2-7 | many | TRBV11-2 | CASSFNTGGLGYEQYF | TGTGCCAGCAGCTTTAATACAGGGGGCCTCGGATACGAGCAGTACTTC
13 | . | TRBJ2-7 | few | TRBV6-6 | CASSYSPKYEQYF | TGTGCCAGCAGTTACTCCCCTAAATACGAGCAGTACTTC
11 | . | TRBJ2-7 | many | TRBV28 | CASTHGYEQYF | TGTGCCAGCACCCACGGATACGAGCAGTACTTC
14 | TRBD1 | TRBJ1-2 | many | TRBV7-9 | CASSASGQTYGYTF | TGTGCCAGCAGCGCATCGGGACAGACCTATGGCTACACCTTC
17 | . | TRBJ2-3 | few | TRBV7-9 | CASSPGGSGASTDTQYF | TGTGCCAGCAGCCCCGGAGGTAGCGGAGCCAGCACAGATACGCAGTATTTT
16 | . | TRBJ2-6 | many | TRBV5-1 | CASSLGTGSGANVLTF | TGCGCCAGCAGCTTGGGTACAGGCTCTGGGGCCAACGTCCTGACTTTC
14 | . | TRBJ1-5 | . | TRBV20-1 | CSAMDTESNQPQHF | TGCAGTGCGATGGACACGGAAAGCAATCAGCCCCAGCATTTT
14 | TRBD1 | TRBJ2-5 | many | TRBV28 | CASSTRQGGETQYF | TGTGCCAGCAGCACACGACAGGGTGGGGAGACCCAGTACTTC
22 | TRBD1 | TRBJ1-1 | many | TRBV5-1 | CASSLITWTGLGSSLMNTEAFF | TGCGCCAGCAGCTTGATTACCTGGACAGGGCTTGGGTCATCCCTGATGAACACTGAAGCTTTCTTT
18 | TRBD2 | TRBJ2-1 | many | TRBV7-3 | CASSLKGSGRTSYNEQFF | TGTGCCAGCAGCTTAAAAGGTAGCGGGAGGACCTCCTACAATGAGCAGTTCTTC
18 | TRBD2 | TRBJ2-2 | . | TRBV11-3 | CASSAVRGSGINTGELFF | TGTGCCAGCAGCGCCGTTCGTGGTAGCGGGATTAACACCGGGGAGCTGTTTTTT
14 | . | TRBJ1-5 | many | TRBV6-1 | CASSYTHPNQPQHF | TGTGCCAGCAGTTATACCCACCCGAATCAGCCCCAGCATTTT
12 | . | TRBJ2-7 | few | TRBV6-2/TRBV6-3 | CASSVFGAEQYF | TGTGCCAGCAGTGTATTTGGGGCCGAGCAGTACTTC
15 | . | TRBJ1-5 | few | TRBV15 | CATSRDPGSNQPQHF | TGTGCCACCAGCAGAGACCCGGGGTCCAATCAGCCCCAGCATTTT
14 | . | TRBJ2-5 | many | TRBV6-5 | CASSYSPRKETQYF | TGTGCCAGCAGTTACTCTCCGCGGAAAGAGACCCAGTACTTC
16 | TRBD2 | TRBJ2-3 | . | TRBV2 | CASKFFRGGPSDTQYF | TGTGCCAGCAAGTTTTTCCGCGGGGGGCCCTCAGATACGCAGTATTTT
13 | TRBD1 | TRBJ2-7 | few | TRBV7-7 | CASSQDRAGEQYF | TGTGCCAGCAGCCAAGACAGGGCCGGGGAGCAGTACTTC
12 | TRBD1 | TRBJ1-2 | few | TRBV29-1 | CSGTGLTGGYTF | TGCAGCGGGACAGGTCTAACCGGTGGCTACACCTTC
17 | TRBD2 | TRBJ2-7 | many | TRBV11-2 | CASSLSIGGAGGYEQYF | TGTGCCAGCAGCTTATCTATAGGGGGGGCGGGAGGCTACGAGCAGTACTTC
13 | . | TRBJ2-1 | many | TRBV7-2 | CASSPLGHNEQFF | TGTGCCAGCAGCCCACTCGGTCACAATGAGCAGTTCTTC
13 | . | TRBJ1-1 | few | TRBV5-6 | CASSPDWNTEAFF | TGTGCCAGCAGCCCCGACTGGAACACTGAAGCTTTCTTT
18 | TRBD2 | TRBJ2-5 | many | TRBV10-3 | CAIRGTSGREGGQETQYF | TGTGCCATCAGAGGGACTAGCGGGAGGGAAGGGGGTCAAGAGACCCAGTACTTC
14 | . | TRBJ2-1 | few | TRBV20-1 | CSAPDSRSYNEQFF | TGCAGTGCTCCCGATTCCCGCTCCTACAATGAGCAGTTCTTC
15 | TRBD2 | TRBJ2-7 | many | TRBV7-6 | CASSLEAGDFHEQYF | TGTGCCAGCAGCTTAGAGGCGGGGGATTTCCACGAGCAGTACTTC